A single sample gave rise to the 23 T cell receptor beta chains below, sequenced in a study of blood T cell repertoires in COVID-19. Assay: immunoSEQ multiplex PCR; the TCRdb copy retains only in-frame clones and omits some. The data show roughly 90,000 clones, about 91% seen once. The sample consisted of peripheral blood. The receptors here all came from a woman older than 75 with active COVID-19.

This chain connects TRBV4-1 to TRBJ1-5; 12 nucleotides align to TRBD1. Germline values: CDR1 MGHRA, CDR2 YSYEKL. The V segment lost 4 bases and the J segment 0 bases; nucleotides outside the gene matches: 10. The CDR3 is 19 residues long. CDR3 sequence (DNA): TGCGCCAGCAGCCGGGCCGGGACAGGGGGCACATATAGCAATCAGCCCCAGCATTTT. This encodes CASSRAGTGGTYSNQPQHF.

CDR3 bases: TGTGCCAGCTCACCACAGGGGGTAAACAATCAGCCCCAGCATTTT. Translating it yields CASSPQGVNNQPQHF. The rearrangement uses TRBV18 and TRBJ1-5; tentative D call: TRBD1 (6 bases). V lost 1 base, J lost 3 bases, and 10 bases lay in between. Per germline, CDR1 KGHSH and CDR2 LQKENI. CDR3 length: 15 residues.

This clone was counted a few times. The chain couples TRBV9 to TRBJ1-1; D gene uncertain. Germline loops: CDR1 SGDLS, CDR2 YYNGEE. This CDR3 spans 13 amino acids. Trimming took off 5 bases at V and 0 bases at J, with 8 bases between the two ends. CDR3 DNA sequence: TGTGCCAGCAGTCCCGCGGTGAACACTGAAGCTTTCTTT. Protein sequence: CASSPAVNTEAFF.

The chain joins TRBV11-2 to TRBJ1-2; 8 nucleotides match TRBD1. CDR1 and CDR2 (germline): SGHAT, FQNNGV. The CDR3 loop spans 14 amino acids. The junction had 5 bases not matched to a gene; V was cut back by 2 bases and J by 6 bases. The DNA for the CDR3 is TGTGCCAGCAGCTTAAACAGGGGGTCGAATGGCTACACCTTC. This sequence encodes CASSLNRGSNGYTF.

The chain carries TRBV7-6 and TRBJ1-5; no reliable D call. CDR3 length: 15 residues. V was pared by 4 bases and J by 0 bases, with 10 bases between. Germline-derived CDR1 and CDR2 are SGHVS and FNYEAQ. The CDR3 protein is CASSSEPGSNQPQHF. For the CDR3, the DNA is TGTGCCAGCAGCTCAGAACCAGGTAGCAATCAGCCCCAGCATTTT.

In this sample, this clone turned up a few times. One end of the junction fails to match germline, which may point to a read error. The V gene is TRBV18, the J gene TRBJ2-4, with D possibly matching TRBD1 (5 bases). CDR1 KGHSH and CDR2 LQKENI come from the germline V gene. The length of the CDR3 is 11 residues. The CDR3 here is CASSQQVFANF. For the CDR3, the DNA is TGTGCCAGCTCACAACAGGTCTTTGCGAACTTC.

This chain links TRBV2 with TRBJ1-2; unclear D gene. Germline loops: CDR1 SNHLY, CDR2 FYNNEI. V was cut by 5 bases and J by 4 bases, with 11 bases left in between. This CDR3 is 13 amino acids long. Here the CDR3 DNA reads TGTGCCAGCAGTCGTGTTTTACTCTATGGCTACACCTTC. It codes for CASSRVLLYGYTF.

This chain joins TRBV27 and TRBJ1-6; D may be TRBD1 (5 bases). Germline V gene sequence: CDR1 MNHEY, CDR2 SMNVEV (reference sequence). Trimming left V 4 bases short and J 7 bases short, with 14 bases between. The CDR3 is made up of 15 amino acids. This chain's CDR3 is CASSSRPPGNSPLHF. CDR3 bases: TGTGCCAGCAGTTCGAGGCCGCCAGGGAATTCACCCCTCCACTTT.

Only one count was recorded for this clone. V usage is TRBV21-1 and J usage is TRBJ2-7; the D call in the table, TRBD1, was not verified against the DNA. TRBV21-1 corresponds to a pseudogene. The CDR3 runs to 16 residues. The CDR3 is CASKPQGRQGSYEQYF. The DNA for the CDR3 is TGTGCCAGCAAACCACAGGGCCGACAGGGGTCCTACGAGCAGTACTTC.

The J gene is TRBJ2-7, the V gene TRBV28; 8 bases map to TRBD1. Germline V gene sequence: CDR1 MDHEN, CDR2 SYDVKM. V lost 4 bases, J lost 6 bases, and 2 bases stayed unmatched. The CDR3 sequence is 12 residues long. This chain's CDR3 is CASSWTGSEQYF. Written as DNA, the CDR3 is TGTGCCAGCAGTTGGACAGGGTCCGAGCAGTACTTC.

The chain links TRBV11-2 to TRBJ2-1, with D tentatively TRBD2 (5 bases). V lost 3 bases and J 4 bases, leaving 13 bases between the germline ends. Germline values: CDR1 SGHAT, CDR2 FQNNGV. The CDR3 extends over 15 amino acids. As DNA, the CDR3 is TGTGCCAGCAGCTTTGGTTGGAGCGGTTACAATGAGCAGTTCTTC. Translation: CASSFGWSGYNEQFF.

The chain recombines TRBV3-1 (or the pseudogene TRBV3-2) with TRBJ2-7; 7 bases line up with TRBD2. V lost 0 bases and J lost 4; bases outside the gene matches: 12. The CDR3 extends over 17 amino acids. The germline V gene has CDR1 LGHDT and CDR2 YNNKEL (reference sequence). The CDR3 DNA follows: TGTGCCAGCAGCCAAGACCGAAGCGGGACCCCCCCTTACGAGCAGTACTTC. Its translation: CASSQDRSGTPPYEQYF.

DNA for the CDR3: TGTGCCAGCAGCGTTTCCTCGGGTGAGCAGTACTTC. Translated: CASSVSSGEQYF. The chain has TRBV3-1 (or the pseudogene TRBV3-2) and TRBJ2-7; D is unclear. Germline V lookup: CDR1 LGHDT, CDR2 YNNKEL (reference sequence). The V end lost 5 bases, the J end lost 7 bases, and 12 bases lay between the germline ends. The CDR3 is made up of 12 amino acids.

V and J are TRBV6-2 or TRBV6-3 and TRBJ2-1, with 7 positions matching TRBD2. Germline V gene lookup returns CDR1 MNHEY and CDR2 SVGEGT. Losses at the gene ends were 2 bases for V and 6 bases for J; bases not matched to a gene: 10. The CDR3 is made up of 16 amino acids. CDR3 sequence reads: CASSYTGTTPSNEQFF. CDR3 in DNA: TGTGCCAGCAGTTACACCGGGACTACACCGTCCAATGAGCAGTTCTTC.

The chain recombines TRBV7-6 with TRBJ2-5; possible D gene TRBD2, 6 bases. In germline, CDR1 is SGHVS, CDR2 FNYEAQ. The CDR3 length is 15 residues. V lost 5 bases to trimming and J lost 2 bases, with 15 bases between them. DNA of the CDR3: TGTGCCAGCAGCCCAAGGGCGGGAACTCAAGAGACCCAGTACTTC. Translated, it gives CASSPRAGTQETQYF.

This clone was observed a single time. The chain uses TRBV18 and TRBJ2-5, with 8 nucleotides matching TRBD2. CDR3 length: 15 residues. V shed 5 bases and J 4 bases; nucleotides not matched to a gene: 9. Germline CDR1 is KGHSH and CDR2 is LQKENI. CDR3 sequence reads: CASSVGLAGRETQYF. CDR3 sequence (DNA): TGTGCCAGCTCAGTAGGACTAGCCGGCAGAGAGACCCAGTACTTC.

CDR3 nucleotides: TGCGCCAGCAGCCTGACAGGATCTGGAAACACCATATATTTT. This encodes CASSLTGSGNTIYF. This chain uses TRBV5-1 with TRBJ1-3; a weak D match, TRBD1 (6 bases). Trimming cost V 4 bases and J 1 base, with 9 bases left between them. This CDR3 is 14 amino acids long. Looked up from germline, CDR1 is SGHRS and CDR2 is YFSETQ.

This chain uses TRBV19 with TRBJ1-2; 7 bases are a match to TRBD1. Germline V CDR1 and CDR2: LNHDA, SQIVND (reference sequence). The CDR3 totals 12 residues. Unmatched junction bases numbered 8, after V lost 5 bases and J lost 11 bases. The CDR3 coding sequence is TGTGCCAGTAGTCTACGGGACAGATGGTACACCTTC. This codes for CASSLRDRWYTF. The full variable domain, in which reference TRBV19 and TRBJ1-2 provide the parts outside the CDR3, is DGGITQSPKYLFRKEGQNVTLSCEQNLNHDAMYWYRQDPGQGLRLIYYSQIVNDFQKGDIAEGYSVSREKKESFPLTVTSAQKNPTAFYLCASSLRDRWYTFGSGTRLTVV.

The chain couples TRBV2 to TRBJ1-2; 7 bases fit TRBD1. Germline assignment: CDR1 SNHLY and CDR2 FYNNEI. Trimming took 3 bases from V and 1 from J; bases not matched to a gene: 8. The CDR3 loop spans 16 amino acids. The CDR3 region has the DNA TGTGCCAGCAGTGAGGTCCAGGGGGGCTTTAACTATGGCTACACCTTC. Translation: CASSEVQGGFNYGYTF.

The J gene is TRBJ2-3, the V gene TRBV5-1, with 9 nucleotides matching TRBD1. Germline-derived CDR1 and CDR2 are SGHRS and YFSETQ. There are 19 residues in the CDR3. V was clipped by 0 bases and J by 0 bases; unmatched bases: 11. This chain's CDR3 is CASSLVRQGGVPSTDTQYF. In nucleotides, the CDR3 is TGCGCCAGCAGCTTGGTCCGACAGGGGGGTGTACCTAGCACAGATACGCAGTATTTT.

A single count supports this clone. This rearrangement joins TRBV3-1 (or the pseudogene TRBV3-2) to TRBJ2-7; the match to TRBD2 covers 14 bases. The V gene end was trimmed by 5 bases and the J gene end by 4 bases; junction bases not matched to a gene: 4. Germline CDR1 and CDR2: LGHDT and YNNKEL (reference sequence). CDR3 size: 15 residues. The chain's CDR3 is CASSYGTSGSYEQYF. CDR3 coding DNA: TGTGCCAGCAGCTATGGGACTAGCGGGAGTTACGAGCAGTACTTC.

The genes are TRBV6-1 and TRBJ2-7; the D gene is possibly TRBD1 (7 bases). Looked up from germline, CDR1 is MNHNS and CDR2 is SASEGT. The CDR3 is made up of 14 amino acids. Trimming pared 1 base from V and 5 bases from J, leaving 12 bases between. The CDR3 sequence is CASSEGGTVNEQYF. CDR3 in DNA: TGTGCCAGCAGTGAAGGCGGGACAGTCAACGAGCAGTACTTC.

The CDR3 spells CASRKNSGGNTGELFF. As DNA, the CDR3 is TGTGCCAGCAGGAAAAATAGCGGGGGCAACACCGGGGAGCTGTTTTTT. This chain joins TRBV2 and TRBJ2-2; TRBD2 matches 9 bases. Germline CDR1 reads SNHLY; CDR2 reads FYNNEI. J was trimmed by 2 bases and V by 6 bases; bases with no gene match: 7. The CDR3 totals 16 residues.